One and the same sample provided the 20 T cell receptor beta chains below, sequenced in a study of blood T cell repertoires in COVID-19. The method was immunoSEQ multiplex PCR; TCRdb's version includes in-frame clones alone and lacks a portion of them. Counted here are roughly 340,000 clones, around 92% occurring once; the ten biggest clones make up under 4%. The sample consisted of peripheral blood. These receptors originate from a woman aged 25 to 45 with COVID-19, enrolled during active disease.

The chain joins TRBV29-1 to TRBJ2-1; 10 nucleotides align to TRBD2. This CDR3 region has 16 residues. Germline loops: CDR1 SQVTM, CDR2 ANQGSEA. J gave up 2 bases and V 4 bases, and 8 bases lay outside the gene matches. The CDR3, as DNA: TGCAGCGTTGGGGGCCTAGCGGGAGTCCCCTACAATGAGCAGTTCTTC. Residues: CSVGGLAGVPYNEQFF.

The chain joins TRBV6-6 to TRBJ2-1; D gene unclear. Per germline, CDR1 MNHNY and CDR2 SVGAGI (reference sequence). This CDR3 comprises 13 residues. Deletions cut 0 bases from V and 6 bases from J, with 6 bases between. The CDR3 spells CASSYSTGNEQFF. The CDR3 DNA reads TGTGCCAGCAGTTACTCCACCGGCAATGAGCAGTTCTTC.

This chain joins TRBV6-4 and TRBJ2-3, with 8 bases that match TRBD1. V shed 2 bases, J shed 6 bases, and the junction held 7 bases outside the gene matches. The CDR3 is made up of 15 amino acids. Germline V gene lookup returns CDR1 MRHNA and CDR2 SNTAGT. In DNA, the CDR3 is TGTGCCAGCAGTGACCCACGACAGGGGTTGGATACGCAGTATTTT. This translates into CASSDPRQGLDTQYF.

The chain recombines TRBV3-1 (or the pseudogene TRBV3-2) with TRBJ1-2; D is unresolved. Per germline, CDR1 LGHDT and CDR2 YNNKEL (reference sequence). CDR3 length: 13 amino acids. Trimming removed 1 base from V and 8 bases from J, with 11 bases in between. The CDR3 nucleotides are TGTGCCAGCAGCCAAGTCTTAGCTAGCGGCTACACCTTC. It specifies CASSQVLASGYTF.

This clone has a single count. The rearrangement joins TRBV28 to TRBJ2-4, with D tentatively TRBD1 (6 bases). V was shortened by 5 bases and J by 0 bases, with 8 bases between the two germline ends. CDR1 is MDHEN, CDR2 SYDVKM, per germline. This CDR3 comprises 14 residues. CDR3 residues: CASSGQIAKNIQYF. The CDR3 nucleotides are TGTGCCAGCAGTGGACAGATAGCCAAAAACATTCAGTACTTC.

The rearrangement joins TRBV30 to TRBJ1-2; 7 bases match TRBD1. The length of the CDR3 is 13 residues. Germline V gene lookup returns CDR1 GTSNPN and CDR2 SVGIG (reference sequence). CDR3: CAALGGTAYGYTF. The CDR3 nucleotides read TGTGCGGCTCTTGGGGGGACAGCATATGGCTACACCTTC.

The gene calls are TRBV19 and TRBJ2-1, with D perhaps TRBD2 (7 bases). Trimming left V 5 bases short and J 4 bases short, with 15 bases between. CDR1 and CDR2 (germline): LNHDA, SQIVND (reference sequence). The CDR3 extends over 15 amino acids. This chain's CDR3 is CASSELGGLYNEQFF. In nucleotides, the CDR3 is TGTGCCAGTAGTGAGTTGGGGGGGCTTTACAATGAGCAGTTCTTC. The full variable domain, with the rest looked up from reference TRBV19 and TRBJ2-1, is DGGITQSPKYLFRKEGQNVTLSCEQNLNHDAMYWYRQDPGQGLRLIYYSQIVNDFQKGDIAEGYSVSREKKESFPLTVTSAQKNPTAFYLCASSELGGLYNEQFFGPGTRLTVL.

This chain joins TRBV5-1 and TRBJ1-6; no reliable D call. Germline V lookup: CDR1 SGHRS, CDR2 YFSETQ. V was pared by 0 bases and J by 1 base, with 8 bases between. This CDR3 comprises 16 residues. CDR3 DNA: TGCGCCAGCAGCTTGGTGGGCAGTTCCTATAATTCACCCCTCCACTTT. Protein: CASSLVGSSYNSPLHF.

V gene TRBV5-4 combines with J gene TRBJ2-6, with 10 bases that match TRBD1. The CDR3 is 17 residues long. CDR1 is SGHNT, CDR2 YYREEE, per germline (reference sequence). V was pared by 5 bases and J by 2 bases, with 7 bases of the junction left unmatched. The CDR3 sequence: CASSLPGQGTGANVLTF. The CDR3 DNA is TGTGCCAGCAGTTTACCGGGACAGGGGACTGGGGCCAACGTCCTGACTTTC.

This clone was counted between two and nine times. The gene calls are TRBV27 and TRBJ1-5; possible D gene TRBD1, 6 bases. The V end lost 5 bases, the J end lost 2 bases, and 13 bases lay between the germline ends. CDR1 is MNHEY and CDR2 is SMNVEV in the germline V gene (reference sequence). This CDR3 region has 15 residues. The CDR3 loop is CASSQYRQGNQPQHF. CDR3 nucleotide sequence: TGTGCCAGCAGTCAATACAGACAGGGCAATCAGCCCCAGCATTTT.

The CDR3 nucleotides are TGTGCCAGCAGTACAGGGGGGAGGTTCGGAAACACCATATATTTT. It specifies CASSTGGRFGNTIYF. The genes are TRBV28 and TRBJ1-3, with 8 nucleotides matching TRBD1. Germline CDR1 is MDHEN and CDR2 is SYDVKM. V was pared by 5 bases and J by 4 bases, with 7 bases of the junction left unmatched. CDR3 length equals 15 residues.

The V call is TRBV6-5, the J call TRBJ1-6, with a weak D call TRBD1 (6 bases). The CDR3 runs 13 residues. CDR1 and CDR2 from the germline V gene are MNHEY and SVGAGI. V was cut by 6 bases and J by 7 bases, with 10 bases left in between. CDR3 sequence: CASSGTSNSPLHF. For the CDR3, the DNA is TGTGCCAGCAGCGGGACATCCAATTCACCCCTCCACTTT.

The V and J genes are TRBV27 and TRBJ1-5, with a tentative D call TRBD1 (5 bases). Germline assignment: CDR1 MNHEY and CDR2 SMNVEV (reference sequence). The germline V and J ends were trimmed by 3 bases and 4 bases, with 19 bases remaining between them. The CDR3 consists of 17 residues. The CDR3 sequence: CASSFSWGTGSNQPQHF. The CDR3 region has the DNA TGTGCCAGCAGTTTTTCCTGGGGAACAGGCTCGAATCAGCCCCAGCATTTT.

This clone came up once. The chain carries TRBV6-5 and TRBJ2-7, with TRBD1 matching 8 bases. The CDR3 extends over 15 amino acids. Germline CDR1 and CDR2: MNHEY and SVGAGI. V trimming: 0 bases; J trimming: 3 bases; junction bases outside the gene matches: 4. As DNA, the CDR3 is TGTGCCAGCAGTTACTCAGTCACAGGGGGCTACGAGCAGTACTTC. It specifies CASSYSVTGGYEQYF.

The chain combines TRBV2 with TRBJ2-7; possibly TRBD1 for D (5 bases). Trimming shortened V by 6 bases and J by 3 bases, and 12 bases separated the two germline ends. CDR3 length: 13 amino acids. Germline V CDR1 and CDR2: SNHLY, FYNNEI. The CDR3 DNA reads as TGTGCCAGCAGCCGACAGTTAGACTACGAGCAGTACTTC. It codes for CASSRQLDYEQYF.

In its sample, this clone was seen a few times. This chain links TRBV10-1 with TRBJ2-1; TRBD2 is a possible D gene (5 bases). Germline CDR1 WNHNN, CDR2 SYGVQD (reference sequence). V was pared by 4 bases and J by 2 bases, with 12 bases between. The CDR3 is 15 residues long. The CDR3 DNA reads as TGCGCCAGCAGTGCCGACTATTCGGCCTACAATGAGCAGTTCTTC. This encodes CASSADYSAYNEQFF.

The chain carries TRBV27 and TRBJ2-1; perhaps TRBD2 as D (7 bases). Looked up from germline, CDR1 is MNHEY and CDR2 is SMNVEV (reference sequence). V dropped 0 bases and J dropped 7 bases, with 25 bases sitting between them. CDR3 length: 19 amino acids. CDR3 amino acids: CASSLSGIRALGGLNEQFF. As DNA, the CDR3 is TGTGCCAGCAGTTTATCGGGGATTAGAGCTTTGGGGGGGCTTAATGAGCAGTTCTTC.

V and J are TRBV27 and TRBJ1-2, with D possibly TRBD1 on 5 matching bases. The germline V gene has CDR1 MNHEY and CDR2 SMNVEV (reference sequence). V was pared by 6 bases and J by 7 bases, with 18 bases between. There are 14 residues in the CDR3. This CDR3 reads CASSQGPPGGGYTF. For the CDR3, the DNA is TGTGCCAGCAGCCAGGGCCCCCCTGGCGGTGGCTACACCTTC.

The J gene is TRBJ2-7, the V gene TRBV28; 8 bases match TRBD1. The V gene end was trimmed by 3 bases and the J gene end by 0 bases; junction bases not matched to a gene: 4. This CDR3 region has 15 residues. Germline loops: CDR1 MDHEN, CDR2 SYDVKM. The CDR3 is CASSLQGASSYEQYV. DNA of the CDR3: TGTGCCAGCAGTTTGCAGGGGGCAAGCTCCTACGAGCAGTACGTC.

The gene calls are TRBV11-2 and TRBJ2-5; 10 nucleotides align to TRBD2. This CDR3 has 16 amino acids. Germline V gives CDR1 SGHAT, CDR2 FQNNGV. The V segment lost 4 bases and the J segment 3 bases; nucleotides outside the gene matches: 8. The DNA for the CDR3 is TGTGCCAGCAGCTCCCGGACTAGCGGATATGAAGAGACCCAGTACTTC. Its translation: CASSSRTSGYEETQYF.